The clone carrying this TCR beta chain was counted at least ten times. This entry belongs to a study of T-cell reconstitution after alpha-beta-depleted transplantation in children. This CDR3 is built from 15 residues. From germline, CDR1 is SGHKS and CDR2 YYEKEE (reference sequence). Between the trimmed V and J ends, which lost 1 base and 3 bases, there was a span of 14 bases. Construction of the TCRbeta library involved unique molecular identifiers. TCRdb processed the PCR reads anew with MiXCR; each CDR3 protein has one entry. Seen here are fewer than 25,000 distinct CDR3 sequences, approximately 10% observed once, and the top ten hold roughly 25%.

The sample was PBMCs from the stem cell graft donor, taken from the stem cell graft. V gene TRBV5-5 combines with J gene TRBJ2-7; D might be TRBD2 (6 bases). This TCR derives from a human donor who donated a stem cell graft to a child with chronic granulomatous disease. CDR3 nucleotides: TGTGCCAGCAGCTTGTTCCGGGAGTGGAGCTACGAGCAGTACTTC. Translating gives CASSLFREWSYEQYF.